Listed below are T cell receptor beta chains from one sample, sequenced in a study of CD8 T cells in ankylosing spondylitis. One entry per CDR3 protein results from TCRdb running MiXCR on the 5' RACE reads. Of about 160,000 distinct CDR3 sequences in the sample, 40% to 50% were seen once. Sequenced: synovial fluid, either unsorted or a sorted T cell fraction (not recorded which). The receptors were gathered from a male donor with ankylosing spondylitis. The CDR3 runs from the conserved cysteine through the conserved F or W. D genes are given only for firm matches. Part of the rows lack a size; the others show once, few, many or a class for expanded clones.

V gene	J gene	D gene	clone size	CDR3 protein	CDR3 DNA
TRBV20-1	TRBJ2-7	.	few	CSARGPKDYEQYF	TGCAGTGCTAGAGGTCCCAAAGACTACGAGCAGTACTTC
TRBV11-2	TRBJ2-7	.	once	CASSSLAVYEQYF	TGTGCCAGCAGCTCCTTAGCCGTCTACGAGCAGTACTTC
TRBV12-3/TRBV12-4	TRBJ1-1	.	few	CASSLGRGSEAFF	TGTGCCAGCAGTTTAGGTAGGGGCTCTGAAGCTTTCTTT
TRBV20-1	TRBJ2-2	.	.	CSARNQSDVGELFF	TGCAGTGCTAGAAACCAGTCTGACGTCGGGGAGCTGTTTTTT
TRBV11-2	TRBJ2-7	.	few	CASKRTAGRGKYEQYF	TGTGCCAGCAAAAGAACGGCGGGTCGGGGGAAGTACGAGCAGTACTTC
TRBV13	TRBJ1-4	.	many	CASRPKGTNEKLFF	TGTGCCAGCAGGCCCAAAGGAACTAATGAAAAACTGTTTTTT
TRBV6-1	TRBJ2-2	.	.	CASSGGGDAGELFF	TGTGCCAGCAGTGGTGGCGGGGATGCCGGGGAGCTGTTTTTT
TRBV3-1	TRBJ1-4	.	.	CASSEGGGDEKLFF	TGTGCCAGCAGCGAGGGTGGTGGGGATGAAAAACTGTTTTTT
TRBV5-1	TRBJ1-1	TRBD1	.	CASSLAGTVYMNTEAFF	TGCGCCAGCAGCTTGGCCGGGACAGTCTATATGAACACTGAAGCTTTCTTT
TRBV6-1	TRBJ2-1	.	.	CASSEGVHNEQFF	TGTGCCAGCAGTGAAGGGGTCCACAATGAGCAGTTCTTC
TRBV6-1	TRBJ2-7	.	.	CASSESLSYEQYF	TGTGCCAGCAGTGAAAGCCTGAGCTACGAGCAGTACTTC
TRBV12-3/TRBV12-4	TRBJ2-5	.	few	CASSESDRDEYF	TGTGCCAGCAGTGAATCCGACCGTGACGAGTACTTC
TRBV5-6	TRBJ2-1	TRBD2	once	CASSLVGRRGGYNEQFF	TGTGCCAGCAGCTTGGTTGGTCGGCGGGGAGGGTACAATGAGCAGTTCTTC
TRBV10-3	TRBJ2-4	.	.	CAISEEGVAKNIQYF	TGTGCCATCAGTGAAGAGGGGGTAGCCAAAAACATTCAGTACTTC
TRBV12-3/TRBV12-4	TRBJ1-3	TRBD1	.	CASSPATGTGNTIYF	TGTGCCAGCAGTCCTGCGACAGGGACTGGAAACACCATATATTTT
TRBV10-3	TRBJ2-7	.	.	CAISESVILRPPIYEQYF	TGTGCCATCAGTGAGTCAGTGATCCTAAGGCCACCAATATACGAGCAGTACTTC
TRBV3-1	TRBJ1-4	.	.	CASSPDEAVIGDEKLFF	TGTGCCAGCAGCCCCGACGAGGCGGTCATAGGAGATGAAAAACTGTTTTTT
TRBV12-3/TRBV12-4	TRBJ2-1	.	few	CASSFRRDGAFYNEQFF	TGTGCCAGCAGTTTTAGGCGGGATGGGGCGTTTTACAATGAGCAGTTCTTC
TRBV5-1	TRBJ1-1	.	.	CASSFFPGDTEAFF	TGCGCCAGCAGCTTTTTTCCAGGGGACACTGAAGCTTTCTTT
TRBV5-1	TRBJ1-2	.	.	CASSPPGQRASSYGYTF	TGCGCCAGCAGCCCTCCCGGACAGCGTGCCTCGAGCTATGGCTACACCTTC
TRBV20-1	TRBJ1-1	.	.	CSAGGWRDTEAFF	TGCAGTGCCGGTGGGTGGAGGGACACTGAAGCTTTCTTT
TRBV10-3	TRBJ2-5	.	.	CAISEALRRQETQYF	TGTGCCATCAGTGAGGCTTTGAGGAGACAAGAGACCCAGTACTTC
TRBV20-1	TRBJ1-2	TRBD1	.	CSARDRGQRNYGYTF	TGCAGTGCTAGAGATCGGGGACAGCGGAACTATGGCTACACCTTC
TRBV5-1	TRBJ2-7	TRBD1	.	CASSLIWTGSSYEQYF	TGCGCCAGCAGCTTGATTTGGACAGGAAGCTCCTACGAGCAGTACTTC
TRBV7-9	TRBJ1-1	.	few	CASSLPLYGDTEAFF	TGTGCCAGCAGCTTACCCCTCTACGGCGACACTGAAGCTTTCTTT
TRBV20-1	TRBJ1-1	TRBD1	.	CSARDKQGASDTEAFF	TGCAGTGCTAGAGATAAACAGGGGGCGTCCGACACTGAAGCTTTCTTT
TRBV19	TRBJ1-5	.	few	CASMVTYGNQPQHF	TGTGCCAGTATGGTCACTTATGGGAATCAGCCCCAGCATTTT
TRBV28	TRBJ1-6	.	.	CASSLFFWTDIYNSPLHF	TGTGCCAGCAGTTTATTCTTCTGGACAGACATCTATAATTCACCCCTCCACTTT
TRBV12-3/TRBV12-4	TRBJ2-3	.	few	CASSLESPPLSF	TGTGCCAGCAGTTTAGAGTCACCCCCCCTGTCTTTT
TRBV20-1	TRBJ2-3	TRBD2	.	CSARDQLAGEADTQYF	TGCAGTGCTAGAGATCAGCTTGCGGGAGAGGCGGATACGCAGTATTTT
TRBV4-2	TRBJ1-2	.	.	CASSQDAGGAYGYTF	TGTGCCAGCAGCCAAGATGCGGGGGGTGCCTATGGCTACACCTTC
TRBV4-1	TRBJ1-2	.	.	CASSQVFPPNYGYTF	TGCGCCAGCAGCCAAGTATTTCCCCCCAACTATGGCTACACCTTC
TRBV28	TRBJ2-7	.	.	CASSEKVGGAQQYF	TGTGCCAGCAGCGAGAAAGTGGGGGGAGCGCAGCAGTACTTC
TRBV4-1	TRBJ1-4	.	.	CASSQDRSRLGDIISAEKLFF	TGCGCCAGCAGCCAAGATCGAAGTAGGTTGGGCGATATTATCTCCGCCGAAAAACTGTTTTTT
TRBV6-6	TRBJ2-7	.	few	CATSRGSGEQYF	TGTGCCACCTCCAGGGGATCGGGAGAGCAGTACTTC
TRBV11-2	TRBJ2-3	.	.	CASSPHQGADTQYF	TGTGCCAGCAGCCCCCACCAGGGTGCAGATACGCAGTATTTT
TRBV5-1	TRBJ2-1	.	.	CASQDQVERKQFF	TGCGCCAGCCAGGACCAGGTCGAGAGGAAGCAGTTCTTC
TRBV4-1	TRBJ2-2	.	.	CASSQIQATNTGELFF	TGCGCCAGCAGCCAAATACAGGCGACGAACACCGGGGAGCTGTTTTTT
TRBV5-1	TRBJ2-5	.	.	CASSLVVAVIQETQYF	TGCGCCAGCAGCTTGGTAGTAGCGGTTATACAAGAGACCCAGTACTTC
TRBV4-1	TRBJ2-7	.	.	CASSQDRRSPYEQYF	TGCGCCAGCAGCCAAGATCGGAGGAGTCCCTACGAGCAGTACTTC
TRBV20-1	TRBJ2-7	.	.	CSARPPAHYEQYF	TGCAGTGCTAGGCCGCCGGCCCACTACGAGCAGTACTTC
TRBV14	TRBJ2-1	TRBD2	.	CASSLRTSGTPNEQFF	TGTGCCAGCAGCCTGAGGACTAGCGGAACCCCCAATGAGCAGTTCTTC
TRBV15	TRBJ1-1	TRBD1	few	CATSSWTGVYTEAFF	TGTGCCACCAGCTCCTGGACAGGGGTGTACACTGAAGCTTTCTTT
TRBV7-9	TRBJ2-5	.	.	CASSLTNGQETQYF	TGTGCCAGCAGCTTAACGAATGGACAGGAGACCCAGTACTTC
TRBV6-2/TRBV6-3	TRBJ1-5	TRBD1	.	CATQTGGGQPQHF	TGTGCCACCCAGACAGGGGGCGGGCAGCCCCAGCATTTT